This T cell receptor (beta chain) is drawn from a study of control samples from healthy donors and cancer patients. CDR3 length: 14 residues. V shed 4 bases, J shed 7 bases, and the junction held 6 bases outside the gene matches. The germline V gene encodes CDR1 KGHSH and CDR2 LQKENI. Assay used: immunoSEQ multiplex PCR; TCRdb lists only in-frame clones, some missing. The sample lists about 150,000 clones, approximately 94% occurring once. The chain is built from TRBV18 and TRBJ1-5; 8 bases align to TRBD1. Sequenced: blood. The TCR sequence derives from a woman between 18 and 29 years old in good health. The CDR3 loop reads CASSLQGAGQPQHF. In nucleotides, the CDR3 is TGTGCCAGCTCACTCCAGGGGGCCGGGCAGCCCCAGCATTTT.